This is a list of T cell receptor beta chains from one sample in a study of T-cell reconstitution after alpha-beta-depleted transplantation in children. TCRdb fed the PCR reads into MiXCR, producing one record per CDR3 protein. The sample lists approximately 300,000 distinct CDR3 sequences; around 10% were seen once. The specimen was PBMCs, collected before TCRalphabeta/CD19-depleted stem cell transplant. These receptors were obtained from a boy in the first two years of life with acute myeloid leukemia, due to receive a stem cell transplant. Each CDR3 is given with its conserved first and last residue. D genes are given only for firm matches. Size values are once, few and many counts, or a class for expanded clones, and some rows have none.

CDR3 DNA	CDR3 protein	clone size	D gene	V gene	J gene
TGTGCCAGCAGCTTAGAACCTGGGACAGGGGGCTACGAGCAGTACTTC	CASSLEPGTGGYEQYF	many	TRBD1	TRBV7-2	TRBJ2-7
TGTGCCAGCAGTTACAATCATAGAAGGGGGATCTACGAGCAGTACTTC	CASSYNHRRGIYEQYF	-	-	TRBV6-5	TRBJ2-7
TGTGCCAGCAGTCCCGAGGGACAGGGACTCTACGAGCAGTACTTC	CASSPEGQGLYEQYF	few	TRBD1	TRBV27	TRBJ2-7
TGTGCCAGCAGTTTCCTCGCCAGGGGTGTTTCTAGCGGTGGGAGCTCCTACGAGCAGTACTTC	CASSFLARGVSSGGSSYEQYF	-	-	TRBV25-1	TRBJ2-7
TGTGCCAGTAGTATGGGGGGATACGAGCAGTACTTC	CASSMGGYEQYF	few	-	TRBV19	TRBJ2-7
TGTGCCAGCAGAATCGACGGCGCCGGGGGAGAGACCCAGTACTTC	CASRIDGAGGETQYF	many	-	TRBV7-2	TRBJ2-5
TGTGCCATCAGTGAATCTCTGGACAGGGGGGATGGCTACACCTTC	CAISESLDRGDGYTF	many	TRBD1	TRBV10-3	TRBJ1-2
TGTGCCAGCAGCCAAGATTACAGGGTAAAACTGTTTTTT	CASSQDYRVKLFF	many	-	TRBV14	TRBJ1-4
TGTGCCAGCAGCTCCAGGGGCAGGCAATATAGCAATCAGCCCCAGCATTTT	CASSSRGRQYSNQPQHF	many	-	TRBV7-2	TRBJ1-5
TGTGCCAGCAGCTATCCGGGACTAGCGGCCGATACGCAGTATTTT	CASSYPGLAADTQYF	many	TRBD2	TRBV27	TRBJ2-3